Detailed here is one TCR beta chain. What it recognizes is unknown. Germline V gene sequence: CDR1 LGHNA, CDR2 YNFKEQ. V lost 4 bases and J 4 bases, leaving 16 bases between the germline ends. There are 15 residues in the CDR3. The data originate from a study of CD8 T cells in Susac syndrome. RNA totalling about 0.5 to 1 ug underwent reverse transcription with random hexamers. TCR beta CDR3 was amplified by immunoSEQ covering 54 Vbeta and 13 Jbeta. TCRdb recomputed calls from the immunoSEQ multiplex PCR reads with MiXCR, one row per CDR3 protein. The sample has 150,000 to 200,000 distinct CDR3 sequences; roughly 95% are singletons. Each multiple sclerosis control was a treatment-naive patient with relapsing-remitting disease that was either stable or active. Overall study results and limits: Acknowledgment was made by the study that its TCR sequencing and HLA analysis involved a relatively small number of individuals.

The sample was CD8+ T cells from PBMCs. The chain links TRBV4-2 to TRBJ2-5; D call uncertain. The receptor was derived from a human donor with multiple sclerosis. The CDR3 loop reads CASSRNSGAGETQYF. The DNA of the CDR3 is TGTGCCAGCAGCCGGAACTCGGGCGCCGGAGAGACCCAGTACTTC.